This is a list of T cell receptor beta chains from one sample in a study of T cell responses to AZD1222 COVID-19 vaccine. Repertoires were generated with immunoSEQ multiplex PCR, while TCRdb's copy carries only in-frame clones and drops some. There are around 100,000 clones in the sample; roughly 84% occur only once, and roughly 9.5% lies in the top ten. The specimen was peripheral blood, collected on day 0 of AZD1222 vaccination. These receptors came from an adult in good health. Both conserved end residues are part of each CDR3. D genes are given only for firm matches. Clone size appears in some rows only: once, few, many, or a class for an expanded clone.

CASSPVGTGQEKLFF	TGTGCCAGCAGCCCCGTTGGGACAGGGCAGGAAAAACTGTTTTTT	TRBJ1-4	-	TRBV7-2	TRBD1
CASSPPVLETQYF	TGTGCCAGCTCACCACCGGTTTTAGAGACCCAGTACTTC	TRBJ2-5	-	TRBV18	-
CAISPHGRGNEQFF	TGTGCCATCAGCCCCCACGGTCGGGGCAATGAGCAGTTCTTC	TRBJ2-1	-	TRBV10-3	-
CASSLELRNQPQHF	TGTGCCAGCAGCTTAGAACTACGAAATCAGCCCCAGCATTTT	TRBJ1-5	-	TRBV7-8	-
CASRERGGYNEQFF	TGTGCCAGCAGAGAGAGGGGGGGATACAATGAGCAGTTCTTC	TRBJ2-1	-	TRBV6-4	-
CASSYAASGEYEQYF	TGTGCCAGCAGTTACGCAGCGTCAGGGGAGTACGAGCAGTACTTC	TRBJ2-7	few	TRBV6-5	-
CAISDSLRGSGTDTQYF	TGTGCCATCAGTGATTCCCTCCGCGGGAGTGGCACAGATACGCAGTATTTT	TRBJ2-3	once	TRBV10-3	TRBD2
CASSFRDRVSPLHF	TGTGCCAGCAGCTTCCGGGACAGGGTTTCACCCCTCCACTTT	TRBJ1-6	-	TRBV5-6	TRBD1
CASSPTGRGEQYF	TGTGCCAGCAGTCCAACAGGACGGGGCGAGCAGTACTTC	TRBJ2-7	few	TRBV12-3/TRBV12-4	-
CASSGGDTLRQGYTF	TGTGCCAGCAGCGGGGGGGACACCTTACGGCAGGGCTACACCTTC	TRBJ1-2	-	TRBV28	-
CASSVQSSYNSPLHF	TGTGCCAGCAGCGTACAGAGCTCCTATAATTCACCCCTCCACTTT	TRBJ1-6	-	TRBV7-9	-
CASSSTGGITDTQYF	TGTGCCAGCAGCTCGACAGGAGGGATCACAGATACGCAGTATTTT	TRBJ2-3	once	TRBV7-2	-
CASSGGRGGYGYTF	TGCGCCAGCAGTGGGGGCAGGGGTGGCTATGGCTACACCTTC	TRBJ1-2	-	TRBV5-1	-
CASSGPSGGEETQYF	TGTGCCAGCAGCGGACCTAGCGGGGGGGAAGAGACCCAGTACTTC	TRBJ2-5	-	TRBV9	TRBD2
CASSVATGPPQYGYTF	TGTGCCAGCAGCGTAGCCACAGGGCCTCCGCAATATGGCTACACCTTC	TRBJ1-2	-	TRBV9	-
CASSFSAGGNTEAFF	TGTGCCAGCAGTTTTTCGGCAGGGGGGAACACTGAAGCTTTCTTT	TRBJ1-1	-	TRBV27	TRBD1
CASSFRDGLYGYTF	TGTGCCAGCAGTTTCAGGGACGGGCTATATGGCTACACCTTC	TRBJ1-2	-	TRBV7-2	-
CASSPREGEKLFF	TGTGCCAGCTCACCTAGGGAGGGGGAAAAACTGTTTTTT	TRBJ1-4	-	TRBV18	-
CSVEDQDLYNEQFF	TGCAGCGTTGAAGATCAGGACCTCTACAATGAGCAGTTCTTC	TRBJ2-1	-	TRBV29-1	-
CASSQVAGEKLFF	TGTGCCAGCAGCCAAGTGGCGGGAGAAAAACTGTTTTTT	TRBJ1-4	-	TRBV3-1/TRBV3-2	-
CASSPDRGHGNTIYF	TGTGCCAGCAGCCCGGACAGGGGGCATGGAAACACCATATATTTT	TRBJ1-3	once	TRBV7-2	TRBD1
CASSPWTGGYSGNTIYF	TGTGCCAGCTCACCATGGACAGGGGGGTACTCTGGAAACACCATATATTTT	TRBJ1-3	-	TRBV18	TRBD1
CASSFQGDYGYTF	TGTGCCAGCAGTTTCCAGGGTGACTATGGCTACACCTTC	TRBJ1-2	few	TRBV27	-
CASSSPFYEQYF	TGTGCCAGTAGTAGCCCTTTCTACGAGCAGTACTTC	TRBJ2-7	-	TRBV19	-
CASSPGQHATNEKLFF	TGTGCCAGCAGCCCAGGACAGCATGCAACTAATGAAAAACTGTTTTTT	TRBJ1-4	-	TRBV5-4	-
CASASIGGVQETQYF	TGTGCCAGTGCATCCATTGGAGGGGTCCAAGAGACCCAGTACTTC	TRBJ2-5	-	TRBV19	-
CASSISASSYNEQFF	TGTGCCAGCAGTATCAGCGCGAGCTCCTACAATGAGCAGTTCTTC	TRBJ2-1	-	TRBV6-5	-
CASSSAGADTQYF	TGTGCCAGCAGCTCGGCGGGGGCAGATACGCAGTATTTT	TRBJ2-3	-	TRBV7-9	TRBD2
CASSPGRYTLTFF	TGTGCCAGCAGTCCGGGACGGTACACTTTAACTTTCTTT	TRBJ1-1	-	TRBV28	-
CASSPRIESYEQYF	TGTGCCAGCTCACCGAGGATAGAGAGCTACGAGCAGTACTTC	TRBJ2-7	-	TRBV18	-
CATSDGGASSYEQYF	TGTGCCACCAGTGATGGCGGGGCCTCATCCTACGAGCAGTACTTC	TRBJ2-7	-	TRBV24-1	-
CASRGGIAYSYNEQFF	TGCGCCAGCAGGGGGGGCATAGCGTACTCCTACAATGAGCAGTTCTTC	TRBJ2-1	few	TRBV23-1	-
CATKTTGNTEAFF	TGTGCCACCAAGACGACAGGGAACACTGAAGCTTTCTTT	TRBJ1-1	few	TRBV10-3	-
CASSPSPSGIYGYTF	TGTGCCAGCAGCCCTAGTCCTTCGGGGATCTATGGCTACACCTTC	TRBJ1-2	-	TRBV7-8	-
CASSKTGFNYGYTF	TGTGCCAGCAGTAAGACTGGCTTCAACTATGGCTACACCTTC	TRBJ1-2	few	TRBV6-5	-
CARTVTNISYEQYF	TGTGCCAGGACAGTAACCAACATCTCCTACGAGCAGTACTTC	TRBJ2-7	-	TRBV2	-
CASDINYSNQPQHF	TGTGCCAGCGACATTAACTATAGCAATCAGCCCCAGCATTTT	TRBJ1-5	-	TRBV28	-
CATSGQWGNQPQHF	TGTGCCACCAGTGGACAATGGGGCAATCAGCCCCAGCATTTT	TRBJ1-5	-	TRBV24-1	-
CASSLPTGGLQPQHF	TGTGCCAGCAGTTTACCGACAGGGGGTCTACAGCCCCAGCATTTT	TRBJ1-5	-	TRBV28	TRBD1
CASSFVEPQHF	TGTGCCAGCAGTTTTGTCGAGCCCCAGCATTTT	TRBJ1-5	-	TRBV28	-
CASSQSVGTQYF	TGTGCCAGCAGCCAATCCGTCGGGACCCAGTACTTC	TRBJ2-5	few	TRBV3-1/TRBV3-2	-
CASSDRGRTHEQYF	TGTGCCAGTAGTGACAGGGGGCGCACCCACGAGCAGTACTTC	TRBJ2-7	-	TRBV19	TRBD1
CASSLGQGPGDTQYF	TGCGCCAGCAGCTTGGGACAGGGCCCGGGGGATACGCAGTATTTT	TRBJ2-3	-	TRBV5-1	TRBD1
CSAGQRGKKYF	TGCAGTGCTGGTCAGCGGGGGAAAAAGTACTTC	TRBJ2-7	-	TRBV20-1	TRBD2
CAISIAGGGTDTQYF	TGTGCCATCAGCATAGCGGGAGGAGGGACAGATACGCAGTATTTT	TRBJ2-3	-	TRBV10-3	TRBD2
CASSQEWGSGYTF	TGTGCCAGCAGCCAAGAGTGGGGAAGTGGCTACACCTTC	TRBJ1-2	-	TRBV14	-
CATQGIRNSPLHF	TGCGCCACTCAGGGGATTCGTAATTCACCCCTCCACTTT	TRBJ1-6	-	TRBV4-1	-
CASSASTGGRTDTQYF	TGTGCCAGCAGTGCCTCGACAGGGGGCCGGACAGATACGCAGTATTTT	TRBJ2-3	-	TRBV25-1	TRBD1
CASSLWPDKYEQYF	TGTGCCAGCAGTTTATGGCCGGACAAATACGAGCAGTACTTC	TRBJ2-7	-	TRBV27	-
CASSLSAGLLGNQPQHF	TGTGCCAGCAGTTTATCTGCGGGATTGTTGGGCAATCAGCCCCAGCATTTT	TRBJ1-5	-	TRBV27	-
CASSPLSPMNTEAFF	TGCGCCAGCAGCCCCCTTAGCCCAATGAACACTGAAGCTTTCTTT	TRBJ1-1	once	TRBV5-1	-
CASSSGPTPKQYF	TGTGCCAGTAGTTCTGGTCCAACTCCCAAGCAGTACTTC	TRBJ2-7	-	TRBV19	-
CASSYFGGPTEQYF	TGTGCCAGCAGTTACTTCGGTGGCCCGACCGAGCAGTACTTC	TRBJ2-7	once	TRBV6-2/TRBV6-3	-
CASSLVQGETEAFF	TGTGCCAGCAGCCTTGTCCAGGGGGAAACTGAAGCTTTCTTT	TRBJ1-1	once	TRBV3-1/TRBV3-2	TRBD1
CASSQGQGWAGELFF	TGTGCCAGCAGCCAGGGACAGGGGTGGGCCGGGGAGCTGTTTTTT	TRBJ2-2	-	TRBV4-2	TRBD1
CASSFRGFDTEAFF	TGTGCCAGCAGTTTCAGGGGGTTCGACACTGAAGCTTTCTTT	TRBJ1-1	-	TRBV27	TRBD1
CASSPQGASLYEQYF	TGTGCCAGCAGCCCACAGGGGGCCAGCCTCTACGAGCAGTACTTC	TRBJ2-7	-	TRBV6-2/TRBV6-3	TRBD1
CASSPGGDEQYF	TGTGCCAGCAGCCCTGGGGGCGACGAGCAGTACTTC	TRBJ2-7	once	TRBV5-5	-
CASSLYPKGGRPYGYTF	TGTGCCAGCAGTTTATACCCAAAGGGAGGGCGGCCCTATGGCTACACCTTC	TRBJ1-2	-	TRBV27	-